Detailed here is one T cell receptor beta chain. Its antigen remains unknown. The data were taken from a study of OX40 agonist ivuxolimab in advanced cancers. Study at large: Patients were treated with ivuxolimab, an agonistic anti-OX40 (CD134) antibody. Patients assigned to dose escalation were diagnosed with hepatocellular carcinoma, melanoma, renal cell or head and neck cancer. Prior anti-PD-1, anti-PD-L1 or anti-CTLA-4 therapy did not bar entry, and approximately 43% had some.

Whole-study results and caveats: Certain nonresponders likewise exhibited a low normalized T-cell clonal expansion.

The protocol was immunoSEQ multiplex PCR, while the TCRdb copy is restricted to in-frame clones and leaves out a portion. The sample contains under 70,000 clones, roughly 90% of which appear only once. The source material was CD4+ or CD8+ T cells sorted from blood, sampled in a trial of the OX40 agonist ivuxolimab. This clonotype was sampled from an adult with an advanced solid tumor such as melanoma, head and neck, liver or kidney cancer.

This chain's CDR3 is CASSPDGYGYTF. The CDR3 DNA follows: TGTGCCAGCAGCCCGGACGGCTATGGCTACACCTTC. The V gene is TRBV5-4, the J gene TRBJ1-2; D is ambiguous. V was shortened by 4 bases and J by 4 bases, with 8 bases between the two germline ends. Germline CDR1 SGHNT, CDR2 YYREEE (reference sequence). The length of the CDR3 is 12 residues.